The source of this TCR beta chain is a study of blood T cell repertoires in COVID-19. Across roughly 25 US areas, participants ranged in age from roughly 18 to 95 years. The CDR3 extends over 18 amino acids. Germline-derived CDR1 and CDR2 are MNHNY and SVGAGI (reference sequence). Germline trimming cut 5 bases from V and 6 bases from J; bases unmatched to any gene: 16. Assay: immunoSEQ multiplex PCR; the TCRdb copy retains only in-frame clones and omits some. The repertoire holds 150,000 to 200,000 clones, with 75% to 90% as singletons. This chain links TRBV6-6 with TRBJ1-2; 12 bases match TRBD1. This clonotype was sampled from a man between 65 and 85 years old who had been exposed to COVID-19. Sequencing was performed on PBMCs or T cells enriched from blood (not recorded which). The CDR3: CASSRIRDRGPSWDGYTF. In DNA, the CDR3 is TGTGCCAGCAGTCGTATCCGGGACAGGGGGCCCAGTTGGGATGGCTACACCTTC.